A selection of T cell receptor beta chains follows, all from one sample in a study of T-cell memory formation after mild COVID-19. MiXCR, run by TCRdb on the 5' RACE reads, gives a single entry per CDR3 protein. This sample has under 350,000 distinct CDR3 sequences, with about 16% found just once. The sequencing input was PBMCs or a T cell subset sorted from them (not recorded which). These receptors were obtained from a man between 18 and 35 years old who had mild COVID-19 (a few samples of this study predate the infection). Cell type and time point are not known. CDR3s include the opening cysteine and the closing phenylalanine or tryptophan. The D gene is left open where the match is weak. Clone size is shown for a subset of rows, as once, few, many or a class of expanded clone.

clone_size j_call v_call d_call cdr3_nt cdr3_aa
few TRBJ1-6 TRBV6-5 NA TGTGCCAGCAGTTACTCCGCAGGGATGAATTCACCCCTCCACTTT CASSYSAGMNSPLHF
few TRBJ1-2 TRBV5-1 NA TGCGCCAGCAGCCCCCCCCTTACAGGGTGGGATGGCTACACCTTC CASSPPLTGWDGYTF
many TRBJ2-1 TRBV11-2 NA TGTGCCAGCAGCTTAGAGGCGCATCATGAGCAGTTCTTC CASSLEAHHEQFF
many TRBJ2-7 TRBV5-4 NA TGTGCCAGCAGATTCGGCCCAGGGGCCGGCGAGCAGTACTTC CASRFGPGAGEQYF
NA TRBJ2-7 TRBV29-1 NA TGCAGCGTTGAGGCTCAGGACTACGAGCAGTACTTC CSVEAQDYEQYF
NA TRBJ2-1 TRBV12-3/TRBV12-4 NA TGTGCCAGCAGTTTAGCGGGGGCCACCTCCTACAATGAGCAGTTCTTC CASSLAGATSYNEQFF
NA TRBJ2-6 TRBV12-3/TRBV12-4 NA TGTGCCAGCAGTTTAGTAGGGAACGGGGCCAACGTCCTGACTTTC CASSLVGNGANVLTF
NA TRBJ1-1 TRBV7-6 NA TGTGCCAGCAGCTCCTACGGGGGCATGAACACTGAAGCTTTCTTT CASSSYGGMNTEAFF
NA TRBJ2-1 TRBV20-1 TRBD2 TGCAGTGCTTTACTAGCGGGGGTTCGTGAGCAGTTCTTC CSALLAGVREQFF
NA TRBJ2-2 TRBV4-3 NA TGCGCCAGCAGCCGGTGGGCCAACACCGGGGAGCTGTTTTTT CASSRWANTGELFF
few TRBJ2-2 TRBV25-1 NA TGTGCCAGCAGTGAAGGAAGGGGCAGGCCTGGCCGGGAGCTGTTTTTT CASSEGRGRPGRELFF